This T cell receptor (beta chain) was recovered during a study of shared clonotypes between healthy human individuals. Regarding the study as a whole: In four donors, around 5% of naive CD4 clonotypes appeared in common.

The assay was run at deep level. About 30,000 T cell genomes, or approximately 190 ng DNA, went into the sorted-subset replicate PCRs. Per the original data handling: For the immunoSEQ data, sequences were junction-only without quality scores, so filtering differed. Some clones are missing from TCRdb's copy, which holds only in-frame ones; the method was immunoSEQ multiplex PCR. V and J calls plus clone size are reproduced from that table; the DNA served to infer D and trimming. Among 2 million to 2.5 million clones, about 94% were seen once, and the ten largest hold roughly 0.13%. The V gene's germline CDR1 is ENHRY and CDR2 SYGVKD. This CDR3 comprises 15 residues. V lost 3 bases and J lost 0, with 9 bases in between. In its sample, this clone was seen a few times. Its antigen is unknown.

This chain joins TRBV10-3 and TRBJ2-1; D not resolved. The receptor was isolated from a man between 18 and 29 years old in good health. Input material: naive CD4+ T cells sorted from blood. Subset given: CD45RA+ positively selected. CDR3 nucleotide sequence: TGTGCCATCAGTGAAGGGCAGAGCTCCTACAATGAGCAGTTCTTC. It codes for CAISEGQSSYNEQFF.